This TCR beta chain was documented in a study of Ad26.COV2.S vaccination and SARS-CoV-2 variants (dated by TCRdb to 2020 to 2023). With regard to the full study: Vaccine-arm donors were drawn from COV1001, a multicentre, randomized, double-blind, placebo-controlled phase I-IIa trial of Ad26.COV2.S in healthy adults. Dosing of Ad26.COV2.S was intramuscular, at either 5x10^10 or 1x10^11 viral particles, delivered as one shot or as two shots spaced 56 days apart. Trial participants were randomized into five groups of five, in which low-dose or high-dose Ad26.COV2.S was given once or twice, or placebo was given on both occasions. The TCR-sequenced set comprised approximately 30 samples: some 20 Ad26.COV2.S vaccine recipients, 5 placebo recipients and 8 SARS-CoV-2 convalescent individuals. TCRbeta repertoire sequencing served as the tool for gauging how specific and how broad the SARS-CoV-2-reactive T cell receptors were following Ad26.COV2.S vaccination. Blinding of investigators to trial group allocation was maintained during experiments and outcome assessment.

Comment on this clone: Its antigen is unknown. Base qualities are not recorded, but no much larger clone differs from it by a single base.

The immunoSEQ Assay was used to sequence TCRbeta CDR3 regions. After extraction, genomic DNA underwent amplification by bias-controlled multiplex PCR, followed by high-throughput sequencing. Processing in the source paper ran as follows. To quantify the absolute abundance of each unique TCRbeta CDR3 region, sequences were collapsed and filtered. T cell fraction was estimated by normalizing TCRbeta template counts to usable DNA, with usable DNA measured through amplification of reference genes found in all nucleated cells. Repertoire TCRs were annotated as SARS-CoV-2-specific by exact matching of V gene, CDR3 amino acid sequence and J gene to a known reactive TCR set. The reference SARS-CoV-2 TCR set came from MIRA and was filtered for enrichment in COVID-19-positive ImmuneCODE repertoires, removing public or cross-reactive TCRs. Based on the MIRA antigens, annotated TCRs were further analysed at the level of specific ORF or position within ORF. Breadth was defined as the number of annotated unique rearrangements divided by the total number of unique productive rearrangements, and depth was defined as the summed frequency of the annotated unique rearrangements. Two-sided Wilcoxon rank-sum tests were applied when comparing TCR breadth between groups. Entries here come from immuneACCESS through TCRdb and include only in-frame sequences with V and J called. Some clones fail to appear in such tables; in the studies checked, an unresolved V gene covers under half of the shortfall, and the cause of the remainder is unknown. V and J calls and clone size are given by that table; D and trimming were obtained from the DNA. The sample table shows some 480,000 clones, and 87% are seen once. Of the sample, 9.5% to 15% is held by the ten largest clones.

What the study reported, not specific to this receptor: The authors noted that the TCR breadth and depth analyses may have underestimated total T cell responses. Higher spike-specific TCR breadth was observed in Ad26.COV2.S recipients than in placebo recipients (P = 0.0014). After vaccination, substantial breadth of spike-specific CD8+ and CD4+ T cell responses was reported. The study lacked the statistical power to compare responses across vaccine doses or regimens. Vaccine and placebo recipients had similar non-spike TCR breadth, a finding consistent with the vaccine containing only spike.

From the cysteine through the phenylalanine, the CDR3 covers 12 amino acids. CDR3 DNA is the only sequence kept; it has 36 bases, read in frame from the first base. Trimming removed 0 bases from V and 11 bases from J, leaving 10 bases between the germline ends. CDR1 and CDR2, looked up from the germline V gene, are SGHAT and FQNNGV. Interpreted using the paper, the treatment or condition label stands for: around 19 received Ad26.COV2.S at low or high dose, single or two shots; about 5 received placebo; per-sample allocation not given. Repertoires of vaccine and placebo recipients were sequenced from samples collected on day 63 after the first injection. Between 29 July and 7 August 2020, Cohort 1b enrolled about two dozen adults aged 18-55 years at one site in Boston, USA. Ad26.COV2.S consisted of a replication-incompetent adenovirus type 26 vector by which a prefusion-stabilized SARS-CoV-2 spike protein from the original Wuhan strain was expressed.

Specimen: peripheral blood, collected in a trial of Ad26.COV2.S vaccine versus placebo. This TCR was sampled from a person between 18 and 65 years old who received the Ad26.COV2.S COVID-19 vaccine or a placebo. The chain uses TRBV11-2 and TRBJ1-1; no D segment can be confidently identified. This receptor has the CDR3 CASSLDYGGAFF. The sequenced DNA: TGTGCCAGCAGCTTAGATTACGGTGGGGCTTTCTTT.